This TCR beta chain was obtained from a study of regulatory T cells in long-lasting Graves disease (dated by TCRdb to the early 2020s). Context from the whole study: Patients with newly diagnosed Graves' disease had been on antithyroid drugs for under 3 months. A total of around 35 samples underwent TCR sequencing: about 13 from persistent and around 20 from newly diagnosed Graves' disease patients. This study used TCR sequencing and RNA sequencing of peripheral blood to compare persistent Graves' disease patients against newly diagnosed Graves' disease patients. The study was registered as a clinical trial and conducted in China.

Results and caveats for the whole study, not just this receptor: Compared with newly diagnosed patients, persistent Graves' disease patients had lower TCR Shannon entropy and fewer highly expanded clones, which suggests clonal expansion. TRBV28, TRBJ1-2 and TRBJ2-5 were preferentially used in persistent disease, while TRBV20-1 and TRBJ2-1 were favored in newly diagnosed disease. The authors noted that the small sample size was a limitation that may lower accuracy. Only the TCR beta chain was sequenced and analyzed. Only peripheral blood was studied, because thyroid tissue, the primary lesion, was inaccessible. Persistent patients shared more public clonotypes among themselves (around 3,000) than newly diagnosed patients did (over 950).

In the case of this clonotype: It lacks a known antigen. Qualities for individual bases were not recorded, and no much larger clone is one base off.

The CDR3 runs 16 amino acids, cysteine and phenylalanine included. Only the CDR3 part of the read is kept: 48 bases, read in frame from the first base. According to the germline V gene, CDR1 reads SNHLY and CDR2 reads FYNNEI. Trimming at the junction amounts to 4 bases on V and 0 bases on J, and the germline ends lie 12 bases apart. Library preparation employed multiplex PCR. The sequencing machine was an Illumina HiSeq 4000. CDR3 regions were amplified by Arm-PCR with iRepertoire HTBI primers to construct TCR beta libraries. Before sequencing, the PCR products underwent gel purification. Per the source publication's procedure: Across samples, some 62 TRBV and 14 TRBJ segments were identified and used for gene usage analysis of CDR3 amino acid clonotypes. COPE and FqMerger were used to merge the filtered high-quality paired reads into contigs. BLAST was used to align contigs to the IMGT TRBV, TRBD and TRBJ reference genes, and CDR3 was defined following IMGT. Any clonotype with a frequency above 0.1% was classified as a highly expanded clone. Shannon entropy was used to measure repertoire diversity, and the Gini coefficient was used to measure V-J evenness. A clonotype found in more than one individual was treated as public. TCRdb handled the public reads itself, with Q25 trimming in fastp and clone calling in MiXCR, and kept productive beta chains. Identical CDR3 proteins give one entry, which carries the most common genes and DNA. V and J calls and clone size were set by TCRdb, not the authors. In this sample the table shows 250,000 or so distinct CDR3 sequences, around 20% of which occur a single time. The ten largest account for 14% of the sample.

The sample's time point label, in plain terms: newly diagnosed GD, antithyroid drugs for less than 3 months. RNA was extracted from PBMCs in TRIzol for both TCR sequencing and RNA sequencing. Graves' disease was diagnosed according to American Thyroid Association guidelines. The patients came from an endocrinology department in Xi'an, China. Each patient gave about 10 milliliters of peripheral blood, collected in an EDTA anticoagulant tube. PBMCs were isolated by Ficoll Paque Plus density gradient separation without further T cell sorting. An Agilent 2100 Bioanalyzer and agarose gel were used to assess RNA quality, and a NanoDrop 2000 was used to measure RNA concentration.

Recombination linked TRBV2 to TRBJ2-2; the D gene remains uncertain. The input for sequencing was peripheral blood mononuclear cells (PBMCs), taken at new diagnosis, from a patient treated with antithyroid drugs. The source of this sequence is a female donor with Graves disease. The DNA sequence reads TGTGCCAGCAGTGGCGTAGTCCAGACGAACACCGGGGAGCTGTTTTTT. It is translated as CASSGVVQTNTGELFF. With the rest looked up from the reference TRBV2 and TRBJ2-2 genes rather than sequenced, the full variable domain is EPEVTQTPSHQVTQMGQEVILRCVPISNHLYFYWYRQILGQKVEFLVSFYNNEISEKSEIFDDQFSVERPDGSNFTLKIRSTKLEDSAMYFCASSGVVQTNTGELFFGEGSRLTVL.